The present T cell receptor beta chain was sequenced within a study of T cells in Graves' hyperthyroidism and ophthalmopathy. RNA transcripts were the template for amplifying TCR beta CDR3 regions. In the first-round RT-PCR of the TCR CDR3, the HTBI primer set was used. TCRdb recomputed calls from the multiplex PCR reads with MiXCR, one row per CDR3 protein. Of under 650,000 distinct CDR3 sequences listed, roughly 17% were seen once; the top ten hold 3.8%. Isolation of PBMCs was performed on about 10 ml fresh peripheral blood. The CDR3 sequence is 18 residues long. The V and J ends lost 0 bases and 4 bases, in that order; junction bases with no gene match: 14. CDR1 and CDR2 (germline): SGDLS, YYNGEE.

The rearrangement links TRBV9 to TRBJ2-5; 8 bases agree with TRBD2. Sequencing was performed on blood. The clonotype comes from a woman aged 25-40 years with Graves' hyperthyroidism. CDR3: CASSVGVGSGITGETQYF. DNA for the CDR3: TGTGCCAGCAGCGTAGGGGTCGGTAGCGGGATAACCGGAGAGACCCAGTACTTC.